What follows describes a single T cell receptor beta chain. As processed by the authors: For nucleated cells, counts were estimated from reference gene primer amplification. TCRdb keeps only in-frame clones here, not all; method: immunoSEQ multiplex PCR. That table is the source of V, J and clone size, and D and trimming were worked out from the DNA. The table lists 200,000 to 250,000 clones, roughly 85% of them singletons, with over 7.5% in the top ten. Germline CDR1 is LNHDA and CDR2 is SQIVND (reference sequence). Unmatched junction bases numbered 9, after V lost 9 bases and J lost 4 bases. The CDR3 is 14 residues long. This specimen belongs to a study of blood T cell repertoires in COVID-19.

The sample taken for sequencing was PBMCs or T cells enriched from blood (not recorded which). The clonotype comes from a woman aged 45-65 years with acute COVID-19. V and J are TRBV19 and TRBJ1-2; 9 nucleotides line up with TRBD1. DNA of the CDR3: TGTGCCAGCAGACGCCGGGACAGGGCCTATGGCTACACCTTC. It specifies CASRRRDRAYGYTF. The full variable domain, rest sourced from reference TRBV19 and TRBJ1-2, is DGGITQSPKYLFRKEGQNVTLSCEQNLNHDAMYWYRQDPGQGLRLIYYSQIVNDFQKGDIAEGYSVSREKKESFPLTVTSAQKNPTAFYLCASRRRDRAYGYTFGSGTRLTVV.